This TCR beta chain came from a study of cytomegalovirus exposure and HLA in healthy donors. Study observations and caveats: Reportedly, a later analysis found an Asian-associated ancestry cluster had fewer N-insertions than the roughly 700-donor mean. Three chains tied to CMV proved CMV antigen-specific in vitro.

This clone was recorded a few times. As yet, its antigen is unknown. Primers for the PCR totalled 60 Vbeta and 13 Jbeta. Sequenced by immunoSEQ multiplex PCR; TCRdb stores in-frame clones only, minus some. The sample carries about 170,000 clones, over 80% recorded once. Germline V gives CDR1 LNHDA, CDR2 SQIVND (reference sequence). J lost 4 bases, V lost 3 bases, and 6 bases had no gene match. The CDR3 sequence is 15 residues long. Sequencing was carried out using PBMCs. This TCR came from a boy between 2 and 10 years old in good health and CMV-seronegative. The chain combines TRBV19 with TRBJ2-1, with 7 bases lining up with TRBD2. This CDR3 reads CASSMVAGTYNEQFF. The CDR3 DNA reads as TGTGCCAGTAGTATGGTAGCGGGTACGTACAATGAGCAGTTCTTC.